These 19 T cell receptor beta chains came from one sample sequenced in a study of blood T cell repertoires in COVID-19. Repertoires were generated with immunoSEQ multiplex PCR, while TCRdb's copy carries only in-frame clones and drops some. The sample includes 200,000 to 250,000 clones, about 85% of them seen just once. Material: peripheral blood. All receptors derive from a woman aged 60 to 75 who had recovered from COVID-19.

The CDR3 DNA reads as TGTGCCAGCAGTAACCGACAGGGAAGGGACGAGCAGTACTTC. Its translation is CASSNRQGRDEQYF. The chain links TRBV25-1 to TRBJ2-7, with TRBD1 matching 7 bases. The CDR3 runs to 14 residues. Germline V lookup: CDR1 MGHDK, CDR2 SYGVNS. Trimming at V came to 5 bases and at J to 5 bases, leaving 9 bases not matched to a gene.

V usage is TRBV27 and J usage is TRBJ2-1, with D perhaps TRBD1 (6 bases). The germline V gene has CDR1 MNHEY and CDR2 SMNVEV (reference sequence). Trimming pared 6 bases from V and 0 bases from J, leaving 21 bases between. The CDR3 loop spans 18 amino acids. DNA of the CDR3: TGTGCCAGCAGCCTACAGGGTCTCCCGCTAAGCTCCTACAATGAGCAGTTCTTC. Its protein product is CASSLQGLPLSSYNEQFF.

CDR3 in amino acids: CASSLKSGQGAYEQYF. CDR3 coding DNA: TGTGCCAGCAGCTTAAAATCGGGGCAGGGGGCCTACGAGCAGTACTTC. This chain links TRBV13 with TRBJ2-7; TRBD1 matches at 7 bases. Trimming at V came to 2 bases and at J to 2 bases, leaving 9 bases not matched to a gene. The CDR3 has 16 amino acids. Germline CDR1 PRHDT, CDR2 FYEKMQ (reference sequence). The full variable domain, completed using reference TRBV13 and TRBJ2-7, is AAGVIQSPRHLIKEKRETATLKCYPIPRHDTVYWYQQGPGQDPQFLISFYEKMQSDKGSIPDRFSAQQFSDYHSELNMSSLELGDSALYFCASSLKSGQGAYEQYFGPGTRLTVT.

The gene calls are TRBV30 and TRBJ1-1; D not certain. V lost 0 bases and J lost 1, with 9 bases in between. The CDR3 is made up of 14 amino acids. The V gene's germline CDR1 is GTSNPN and CDR2 SVGIG (reference sequence). For the CDR3, the DNA is TGTGCCTGGAGTGTAGGCAGCGGGAACACTGAAGCTTTCTTT. Protein sequence: CAWSVGSGNTEAFF.

The chain links TRBV5-1 to TRBJ1-5, with a weak D call TRBD1 (5 bases). The V gene's germline CDR1 is SGHRS and CDR2 YFSETQ. The CDR3 is made up of 15 amino acids. V gave up 4 bases and J gave up 3 bases, with 14 bases separating them. For the CDR3, the DNA is TGCGCCAGCAGCAAGGGTGGCAGGGACAATCAGCCCCAGCATTTT. This encodes CASSKGGRDNQPQHF.

CDR3 residues: CASSLALLAEGYTF. In DNA, the CDR3 is TGTGCCAGCAGCTTGGCACTTCTTGCGGAGGGCTACACCTTC. The chain is built from TRBV5-5 and TRBJ1-2; D uncertain. Trimming cost V 0 bases and J 8 bases, with 14 bases left between them. CDR1 is SGHKS, CDR2 YYEKEE, per germline (reference sequence). The CDR3 sequence is 14 residues long.

The chain carries TRBV6-4 and TRBJ2-3; D ambiguous. The germline V gene encodes CDR1 MRHNA and CDR2 SNTAGT. V shed 0 bases and J shed 4 bases, with 11 bases lying between them. The CDR3 is 15 amino acids. DNA for the CDR3: TGTGCCAGCAGTGACTCGTCGGGTAAATCAGATACGCAGTATTTT. Its protein is CASSDSSGKSDTQYF.

Here the CDR3 DNA reads TGCGCCAGCAGCCTCCCTGGGGGGGGCGTTTATGGCTACACCTTC. Encoded protein: CASSLPGGGVYGYTF. The rearrangement links TRBV4-1 to TRBJ1-2; a weak D match, TRBD1 (6 bases). The CDR3 runs 15 residues. Germline CDR1 and CDR2: MGHRA and YSYEKL. The V gene lost 4 bases and the J gene lost 5 bases, with 17 bases spanning the gap.

The CDR3 DNA is TGCGCCAGCAGCTCCCGGGACAGCGCCCAGGGGACCCAGTACTTC. It yields the protein CASSSRDSAQGTQYF. This chain connects TRBV5-1 to TRBJ2-5, with 7 nucleotides matching TRBD1. Germline V lookup: CDR1 SGHRS, CDR2 YFSETQ. V lost 3 bases, J lost 7 bases, and 12 bases stayed unmatched. This CDR3 is built from 15 residues.

The V call is TRBV4-2, the J call TRBJ1-2, with a weak D call TRBD1 (6 bases). Trimming shortened V by 3 bases and J by 8 bases, and 19 bases separated the two germline ends. This CDR3 contains 15 residues. Germline assignment: CDR1 LGHNA and CDR2 YNFKEQ. As DNA, the CDR3 is TGTGCCAGCAGCCACCCCGGGAGGGGGAGCTACGGCTACACCTTC. Its protein product is CASSHPGRGSYGYTF.

In DNA, the CDR3 is TGTGCCAGCTCACCAGGCAGGCTTTACACTGAAGCTTTCTTT. Protein: CASSPGRLYTEAFF. This chain connects TRBV18 to TRBJ1-1; D is undetermined. Germline CDR1 is KGHSH and CDR2 is LQKENI. The CDR3 runs to 14 residues. V gave up 2 bases and J gave up 3 bases, with 10 bases separating them.

The chain couples TRBV6-5 to TRBJ1-5; TRBD1 matches at 7 bases. V trimming: 7 bases; J trimming: 6 bases; junction bases outside the gene matches: 6. CDR3 size: 13 residues. Per the germline V gene, CDR1 is MNHEY and CDR2 is SVGAGI. DNA for the CDR3: TGTGCCAGCATTGGGACAGAGCCTCAGCCCCAGCATTTT. It yields the protein CASIGTEPQPQHF.

The chain uses TRBV2 and TRBJ2-5, with 8 positions matching TRBD2. V gave up 8 bases and J gave up 2 bases; unmatched junction bases: 7. Germline V gives CDR1 SNHLY, CDR2 FYNNEI. The CDR3 runs to 14 residues. For the CDR3, the DNA is TGTGCCAGCTCCGGGGGGGGGACACAAGAGACCCAGTACTTC. It codes for CASSGGGTQETQYF.

This clone occurred a few times. This chain connects TRBV12-5 to TRBJ2-7; D gene uncertain. CDR3 length equals 18 residues. Trimming left V 4 bases short and J 0 bases short, with 22 bases between. The germline CDR1 and CDR2 sequences are LGHNT and FRNRAP. CDR3 residues: CASGSTLYYSTTSYEQYF. CDR3 DNA: TGTGCTAGTGGTTCGACCCTCTATTACAGCACAACCTCCTACGAGCAGTACTTC.

The chain employs TRBV3-1 (or the pseudogene TRBV3-2) and TRBJ2-1; 9 bases map to TRBD2. The J segment lost 4 bases and the V segment lost 5 bases, leaving 6 bases of the junction unmatched. Germline V gives CDR1 LGHDT, CDR2 YNNKEL (reference sequence). CDR3 length: 15 amino acids. In DNA form, the CDR3 reads TGTGCCAGCAGCAGCGGGCGGGGGGGTTACAATGAGCAGTTCTTC. Translation gives CASSSGRGGYNEQFF.

The chain has TRBV27 and TRBJ1-1; 9 bases are a match to TRBD1. This CDR3 contains 14 residues. Germline lookup yields CDR1 MNHEY and CDR2 SMNVEV (reference sequence). V shed 7 bases and J 0 bases; nucleotides not matched to a gene: 3. The CDR3 spells CASTRTGVNTEAFF. The DNA of the CDR3 is TGTGCCAGCACCCGGACAGGGGTGAACACTGAAGCTTTCTTT.

This clone was seen a single time. The chain couples TRBV11-3 to TRBJ2-1, with D maybe TRBD2 (7 bases). Germline CDR1 is SGHNT and CDR2 is YENEEA. V dropped 3 bases and J dropped 1 base, with 10 bases sitting between them. The length of the CDR3 is 15 residues. The CDR3 sequence: CASSLGGPSYNEQFF. Here the CDR3 DNA reads TGTGCCAGCAGCTTGGGGGGGCCTTCCTACAATGAGCAGTTCTTC.

V gene TRBV5-1 combines with J gene TRBJ2-3; 8 nucleotides agree with TRBD2. The length of the CDR3 is 17 residues. Losses at the gene ends were 0 bases for V and 1 base for J; bases not matched to a gene: 7. The germline V gene has CDR1 SGHRS and CDR2 YFSETQ. The CDR3, as DNA: TGCGCCAGCAGCTTGGTGGGTCTAGCGGGCGGCACAGATACGCAGTATTTT. This sequence encodes CASSLVGLAGGTDTQYF.

V usage is TRBV2 and J usage is TRBJ2-4; D may be TRBD2 (5 bases). CDR1 is SNHLY and CDR2 is FYNNEI in the germline V gene. The CDR3 is 12 amino acids. Deletions cut 5 bases from V and 10 bases from J, with 12 bases between. The CDR3 loop is CASSPGFGIQYF. DNA for the CDR3: TGTGCCAGCAGTCCGGGGTTCGGTATTCAGTACTTC.